Following are 6 T cell receptor beta chains from one sample sequenced in a study of blood T cell repertoires in COVID-19. Repertoires were generated with immunoSEQ multiplex PCR, while TCRdb's copy carries only in-frame clones and drops some. The sample contains 300,000 to 400,000 clones, 90% to 95% of which appear only once. The sample comprised peripheral blood. The origin of the receptors is a young woman who had recovered from COVID-19.

The chain is built from TRBV27 and TRBJ2-2; D unclear. The CDR3 loop spans 17 amino acids. V was clipped by 2 bases and J by 3 bases, with 16 bases between them. Germline CDR1 is MNHEY and CDR2 is SMNVEV (reference sequence). For the CDR3, the DNA is TGTGCCAGCAGTTTACGGCTATACTTAGAGGACACCGGGGAGCTGTTTTTT. Protein: CASSLRLYLEDTGELFF.

This chain connects TRBV28 to TRBJ2-6, with TRBD1 matching 10 bases. Germline assignment: CDR1 MDHEN and CDR2 SYDVKM. This CDR3 is built from 19 residues. The V and J ends lost 7 bases and 2 bases, in that order; junction bases with no gene match: 14. The CDR3 DNA is TGTGCCAGCAAAAAATTCAGGGACAGGGGACCCCCTGGGGCCAACGTCCTGACTTTC. Its translation: CASKKFRDRGPPGANVLTF.

CDR3 nucleotides: TGTGCCAGCAGACTACAGGGCTGGAACACTGAAGCTTTCTTT. It specifies CASRLQGWNTEAFF. The V gene is TRBV6-5, the J gene TRBJ1-1, with D maybe TRBD1 (6 bases). CDR1 is MNHEY and CDR2 is SVGAGI in the germline V gene. The V end lost 6 bases, the J end lost 1 base, and 12 bases lay between the germline ends. The CDR3 consists of 14 residues.

V and J are TRBV6-5 and TRBJ2-1; TRBD1 is a possible D gene (6 bases). The CDR3 sequence is 13 residues long. CDR1 is MNHEY and CDR2 is SVGAGI in the germline V gene. V was clipped by 4 bases and J by 3 bases, with 7 bases between them. The CDR3 loop is CASSSDSYNEQFF. For the CDR3, the DNA is TGTGCCAGCAGTTCGGACAGCTACAATGAGCAGTTCTTC.

The V and J genes are TRBV5-1 and TRBJ1-3; D may be TRBD1 (5 bases). The CDR3 extends over 15 amino acids. Germline V lookup: CDR1 SGHRS, CDR2 YFSETQ. The V end was cut by 8 bases, the J end by 0 bases, with 15 bases between. Here the CDR3 reads CASCREALSGNTIYF. The CDR3 DNA reads as TGCGCCAGTTGCAGGGAGGCCCTCTCTGGAAACACCATATATTTT.

The V call is TRBV18, the J call TRBJ1-1; 9 positions match TRBD1. Trimming removed 3 bases from V and 4 bases from J; junction bases left unmatched: 6. The CDR3 contains 15 residues. Germline V lookup: CDR1 KGHSH, CDR2 LQKENI. This CDR3 reads CASSPPGQGPTEAFF. CDR3 DNA: TGTGCCAGCTCACCCCCGGGACAGGGTCCCACTGAAGCTTTCTTT.